This T cell receptor (beta chain) was documented in a study of radiotherapy plus CTLA-4 blockade in lung cancer. Assay used: immunoSEQ multiplex PCR; TCRdb lists only in-frame clones, some missing. The sample holds around 80,000 clones, 78% seen once. J was trimmed by 6 bases and V by 5 bases; bases with no gene match: 8. Per germline, CDR1 SGHAT and CDR2 FQNNGV. This CDR3 spans 15 amino acids. The gene calls are TRBV11-2 and TRBJ1-4; TRBD1 agrees at 8 bases. This TCR came from a human donor with non-small cell lung cancer whose response to radiotherapy plus ipilimumab could not be evaluated. Some clones in this sample may be carry-over from other donors' samples. The sequenced sample was peripheral blood, obtained from a patient treated with radiotherapy plus ipilimumab. CDR3 sequence reads: CASSHYRGKDEKLFF. In DNA, the CDR3 is TGTGCCAGCAGCCATTACAGGGGGAAAGATGAAAAACTGTTTTTT.